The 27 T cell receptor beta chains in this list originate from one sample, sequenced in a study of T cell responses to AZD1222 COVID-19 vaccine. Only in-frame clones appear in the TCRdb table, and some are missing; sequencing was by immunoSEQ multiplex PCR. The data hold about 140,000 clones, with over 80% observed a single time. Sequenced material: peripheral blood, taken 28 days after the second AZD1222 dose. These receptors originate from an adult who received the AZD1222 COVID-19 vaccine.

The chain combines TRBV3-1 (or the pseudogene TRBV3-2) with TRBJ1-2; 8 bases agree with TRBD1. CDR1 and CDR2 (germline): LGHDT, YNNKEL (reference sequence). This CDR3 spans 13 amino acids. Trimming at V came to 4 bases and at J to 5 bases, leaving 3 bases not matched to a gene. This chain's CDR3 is CASSRTGGYGYTF. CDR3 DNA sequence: TGTGCCAGCAGCCGTACAGGGGGGTATGGCTACACCTTC.

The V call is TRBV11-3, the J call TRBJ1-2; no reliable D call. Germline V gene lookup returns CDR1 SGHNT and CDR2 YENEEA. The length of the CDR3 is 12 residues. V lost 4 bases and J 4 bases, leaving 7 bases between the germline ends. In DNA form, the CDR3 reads TGTGCCAGCAGCTCCCGGGCCTATGGCTACACCTTC. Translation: CASSSRAYGYTF. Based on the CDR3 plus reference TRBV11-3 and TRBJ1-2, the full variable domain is EAGVVQSPRYKIIEKKQPVAFWCNPISGHNTLYWYLQNLGQGPELLIRYENEEAVDDSQLPKDRFSAERLKGVDSTLKIQPAELGDSAVYLCASSSRAYGYTFGSGTRLTVV.

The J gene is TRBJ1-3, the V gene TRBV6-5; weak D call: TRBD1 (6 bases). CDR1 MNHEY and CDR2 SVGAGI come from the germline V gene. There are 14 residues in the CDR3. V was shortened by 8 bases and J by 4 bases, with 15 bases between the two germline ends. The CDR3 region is CASGAGVGGNTIYF. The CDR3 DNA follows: TGTGCCAGCGGCGCAGGGGTGGGCGGAAACACCATATATTTT.

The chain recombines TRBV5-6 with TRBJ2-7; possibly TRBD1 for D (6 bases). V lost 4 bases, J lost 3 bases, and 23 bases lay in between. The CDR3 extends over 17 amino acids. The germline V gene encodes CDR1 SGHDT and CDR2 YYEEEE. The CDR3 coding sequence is TGTGCCAGCAGCCTAAGACAGGCCGACGCAAAAAACTACGAGCAGTACTTC. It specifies CASSLRQADAKNYEQYF.

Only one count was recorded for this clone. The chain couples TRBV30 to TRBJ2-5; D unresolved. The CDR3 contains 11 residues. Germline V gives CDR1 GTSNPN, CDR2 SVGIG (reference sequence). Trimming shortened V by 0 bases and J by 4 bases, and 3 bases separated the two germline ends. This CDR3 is CAWSVLETQYF. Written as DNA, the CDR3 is TGTGCCTGGAGTGTATTAGAGACCCAGTACTTC.

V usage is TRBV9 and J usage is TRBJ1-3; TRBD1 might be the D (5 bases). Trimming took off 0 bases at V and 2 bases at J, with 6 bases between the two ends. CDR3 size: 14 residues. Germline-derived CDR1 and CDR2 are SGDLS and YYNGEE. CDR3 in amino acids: CASSVGGAGNTIYF. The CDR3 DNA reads TGTGCCAGCAGCGTAGGGGGCGCTGGAAACACCATATATTTT.

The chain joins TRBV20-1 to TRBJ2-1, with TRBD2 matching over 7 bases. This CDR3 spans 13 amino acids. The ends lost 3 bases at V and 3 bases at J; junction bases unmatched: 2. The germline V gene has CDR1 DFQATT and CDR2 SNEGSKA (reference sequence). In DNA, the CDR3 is TGCAGTGCTAGTAGCGGGTACTACAATGAGCAGTTCTTC. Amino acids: CSASSGYYNEQFF.

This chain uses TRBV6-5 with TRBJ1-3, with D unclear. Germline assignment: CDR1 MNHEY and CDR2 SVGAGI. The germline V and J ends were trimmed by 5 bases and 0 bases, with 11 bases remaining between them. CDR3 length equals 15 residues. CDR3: CASSTGLNSGNTIYF. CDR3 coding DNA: TGTGCCAGCAGTACCGGACTGAACTCTGGAAACACCATATATTTT.

CDR3 bases: TGTGCCATCAGTGACCAGGGGGCCAGGAGCTACGAGCAGTACTTC. Its protein product is CAISDQGARSYEQYF. V usage is TRBV10-3 and J usage is TRBJ2-7; the match to TRBD1 covers 8 bases. CDR3 size: 15 residues. The V and J ends lost 3 bases and 3 bases, in that order; junction bases with no gene match: 7. Germline V CDR1 and CDR2: ENHRY, SYGVKD.

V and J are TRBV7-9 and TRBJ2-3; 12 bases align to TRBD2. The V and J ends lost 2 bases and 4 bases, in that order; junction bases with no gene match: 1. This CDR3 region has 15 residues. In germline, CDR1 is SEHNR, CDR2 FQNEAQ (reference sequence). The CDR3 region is CASSLTSGGPDTQYF. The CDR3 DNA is TGTGCCAGCAGCTTAACTAGCGGGGGGCCAGATACGCAGTATTTT.

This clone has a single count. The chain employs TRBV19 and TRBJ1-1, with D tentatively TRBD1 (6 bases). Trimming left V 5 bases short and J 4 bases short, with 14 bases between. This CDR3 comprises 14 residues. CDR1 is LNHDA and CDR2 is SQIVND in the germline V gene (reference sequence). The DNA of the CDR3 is TGTGCCAGTAGTTTATCGGGGGCGAGCACTGAAGCTTTCTTT. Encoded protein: CASSLSGASTEAFF. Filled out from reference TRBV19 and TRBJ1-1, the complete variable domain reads DGGITQSPKYLFRKEGQNVTLSCEQNLNHDAMYWYRQDPGQGLRLIYYSQIVNDFQKGDIAEGYSVSREKKESFPLTVTSAQKNPTAFYLCASSLSGASTEAFFGQGTRLTVV.

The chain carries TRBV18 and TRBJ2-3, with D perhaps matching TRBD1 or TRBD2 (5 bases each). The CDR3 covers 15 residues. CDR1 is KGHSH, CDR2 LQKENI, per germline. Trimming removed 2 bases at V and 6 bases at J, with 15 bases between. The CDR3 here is CASSPGVRETDTQYF. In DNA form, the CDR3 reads TGTGCCAGCTCACCAGGAGTCAGGGAGACGGATACGCAGTATTTT.

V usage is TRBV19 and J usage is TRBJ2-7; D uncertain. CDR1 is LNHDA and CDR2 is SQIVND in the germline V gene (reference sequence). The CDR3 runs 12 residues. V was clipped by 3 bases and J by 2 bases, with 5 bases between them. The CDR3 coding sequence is TGTGCCAGTAGTATGGGCACCTACGAGCAGTACTTC. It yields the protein CASSMGTYEQYF.

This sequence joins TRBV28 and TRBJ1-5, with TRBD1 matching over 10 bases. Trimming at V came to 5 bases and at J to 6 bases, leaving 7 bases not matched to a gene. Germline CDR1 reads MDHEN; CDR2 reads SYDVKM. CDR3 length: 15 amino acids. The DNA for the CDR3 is TGTGCCAGCAGTCTCCGACAGGGGGCGGGTCAGCCCCAGCATTTT. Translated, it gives CASSLRQGAGQPQHF.

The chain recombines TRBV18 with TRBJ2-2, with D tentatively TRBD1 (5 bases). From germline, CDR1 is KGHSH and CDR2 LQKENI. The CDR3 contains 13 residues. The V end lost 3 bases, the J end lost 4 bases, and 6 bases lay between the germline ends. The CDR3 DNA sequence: TGTGCCAGCTCACCGGGGCCCACCGGGGAGCTGTTTTTT. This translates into CASSPGPTGELFF.

CDR3 protein: CASSTGRGGGYGYTF. The DNA for the CDR3 is TGTGCCAGCAGCACGGGGCGCGGAGGGGGATATGGCTACACCTTC. V usage is TRBV3-1 (or the pseudogene TRBV3-2) and J usage is TRBJ1-2; a weak D match, TRBD1 (6 bases). V lost 5 bases and J 5 bases, leaving 18 bases between the germline ends. The CDR3 runs to 15 residues. CDR1 and CDR2 (germline): LGHDT, YNNKEL (reference sequence).

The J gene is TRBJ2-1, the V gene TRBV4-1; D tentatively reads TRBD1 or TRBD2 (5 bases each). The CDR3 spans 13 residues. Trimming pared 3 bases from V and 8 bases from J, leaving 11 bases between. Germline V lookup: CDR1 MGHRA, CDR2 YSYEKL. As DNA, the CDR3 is TGCGCCAGCAGCCATTACGGGGCTGATGAGCAGTTCTTC. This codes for CASSHYGADEQFF.

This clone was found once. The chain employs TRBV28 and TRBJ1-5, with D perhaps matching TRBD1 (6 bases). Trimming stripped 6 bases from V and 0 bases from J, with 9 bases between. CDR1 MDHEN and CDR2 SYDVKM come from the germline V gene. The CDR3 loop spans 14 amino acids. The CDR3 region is CASRQGDSNQPQHF. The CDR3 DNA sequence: TGTGCCAGCAGACAGGGTGATAGCAATCAGCCCCAGCATTTT.

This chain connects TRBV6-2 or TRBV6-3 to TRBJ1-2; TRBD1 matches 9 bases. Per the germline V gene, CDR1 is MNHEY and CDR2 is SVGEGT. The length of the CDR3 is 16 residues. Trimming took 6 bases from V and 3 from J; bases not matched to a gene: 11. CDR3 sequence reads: CASSQDRGHPDYGYTF. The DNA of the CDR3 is TGTGCCAGCAGCCAGGACAGGGGCCACCCCGACTATGGCTACACCTTC.

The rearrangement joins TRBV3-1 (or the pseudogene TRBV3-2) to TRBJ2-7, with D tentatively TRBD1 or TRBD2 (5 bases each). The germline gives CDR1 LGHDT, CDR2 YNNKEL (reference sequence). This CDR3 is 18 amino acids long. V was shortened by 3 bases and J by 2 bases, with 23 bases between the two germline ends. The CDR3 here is CASSQSSRGLATTYEQYF. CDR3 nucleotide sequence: TGTGCCAGCAGCCAGAGCTCCCGGGGCCTGGCCACAACCTACGAGCAGTACTTC.

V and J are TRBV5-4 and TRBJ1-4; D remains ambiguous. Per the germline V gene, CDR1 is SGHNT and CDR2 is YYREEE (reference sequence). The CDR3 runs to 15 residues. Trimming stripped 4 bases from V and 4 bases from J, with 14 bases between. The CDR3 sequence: CASSPSGGINEKLFF. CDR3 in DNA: TGTGCCAGCAGCCCCTCGGGCGGGATTAATGAAAAACTGTTTTTT.

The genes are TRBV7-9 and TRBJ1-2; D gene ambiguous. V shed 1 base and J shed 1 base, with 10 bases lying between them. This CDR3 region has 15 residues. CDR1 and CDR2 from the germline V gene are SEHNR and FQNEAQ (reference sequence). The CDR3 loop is CASSLEQGFNYGYTF. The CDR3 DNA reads TGTGCCAGCAGCTTAGAACAAGGCTTTAACTATGGCTACACCTTC. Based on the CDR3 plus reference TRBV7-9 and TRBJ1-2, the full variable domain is DTGVSQNPRHKITKRGQNVTFRCDPISEHNRLYWYRQTLGQGPEFLTYFQNEAQLEKSRLLSDRFSAERPKGSFSTLEIQRTEQGDSAMYLCASSLEQGFNYGYTFGSGTRLTVV.

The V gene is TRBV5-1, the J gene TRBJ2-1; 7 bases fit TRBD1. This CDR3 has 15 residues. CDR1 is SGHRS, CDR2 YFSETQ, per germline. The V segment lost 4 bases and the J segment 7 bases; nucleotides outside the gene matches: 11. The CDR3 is CASSRTGQTLNEQFF. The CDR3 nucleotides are TGCGCCAGCAGCAGGACGGGACAGACATTAAATGAGCAGTTCTTC.

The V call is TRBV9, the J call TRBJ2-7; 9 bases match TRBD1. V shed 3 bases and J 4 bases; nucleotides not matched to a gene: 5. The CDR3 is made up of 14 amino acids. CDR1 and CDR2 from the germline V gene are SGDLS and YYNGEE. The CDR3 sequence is CASSADRGNYEQYF. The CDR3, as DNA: TGTGCCAGCAGCGCCGACAGGGGGAATTACGAGCAGTACTTC.

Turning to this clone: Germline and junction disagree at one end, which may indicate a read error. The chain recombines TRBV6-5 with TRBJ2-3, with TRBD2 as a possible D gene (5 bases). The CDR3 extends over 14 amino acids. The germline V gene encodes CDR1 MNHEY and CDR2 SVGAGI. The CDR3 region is CASSYSESTDTQYF. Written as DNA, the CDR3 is TGTGCCAGCAGTTATAGCGAAAGCACGGATACGCAGTATTTT.

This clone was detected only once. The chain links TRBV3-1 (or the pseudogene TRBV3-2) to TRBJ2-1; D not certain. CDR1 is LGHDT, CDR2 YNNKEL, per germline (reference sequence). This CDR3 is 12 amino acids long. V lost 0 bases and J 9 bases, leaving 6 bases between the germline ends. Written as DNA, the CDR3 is TGTGCCAGCAGCCAAGATCGCGCTGAGCAGTTCTTC. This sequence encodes CASSQDRAEQFF.

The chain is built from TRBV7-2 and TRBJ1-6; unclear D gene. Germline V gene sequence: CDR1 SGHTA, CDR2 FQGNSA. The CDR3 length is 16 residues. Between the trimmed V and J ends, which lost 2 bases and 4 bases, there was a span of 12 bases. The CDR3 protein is CASSLRWTDYNSPLHF. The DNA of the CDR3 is TGTGCCAGCAGCTTACGATGGACCGATTATAATTCACCCCTCCACTTT.